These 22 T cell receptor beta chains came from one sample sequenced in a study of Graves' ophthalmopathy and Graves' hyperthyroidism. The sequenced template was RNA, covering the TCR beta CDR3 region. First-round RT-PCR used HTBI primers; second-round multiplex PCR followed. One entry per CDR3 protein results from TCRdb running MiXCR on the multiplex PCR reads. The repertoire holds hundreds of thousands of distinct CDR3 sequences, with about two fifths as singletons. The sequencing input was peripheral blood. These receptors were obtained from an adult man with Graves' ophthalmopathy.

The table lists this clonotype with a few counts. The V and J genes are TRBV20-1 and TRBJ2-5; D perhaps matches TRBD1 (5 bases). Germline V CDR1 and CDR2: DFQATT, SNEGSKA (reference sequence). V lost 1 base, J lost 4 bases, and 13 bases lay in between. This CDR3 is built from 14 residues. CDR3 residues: CSARGGLSGETQYF. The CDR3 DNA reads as TGCAGTGCTAGAGGGGGCCTTTCGGGAGAGACCCAGTACTTC.

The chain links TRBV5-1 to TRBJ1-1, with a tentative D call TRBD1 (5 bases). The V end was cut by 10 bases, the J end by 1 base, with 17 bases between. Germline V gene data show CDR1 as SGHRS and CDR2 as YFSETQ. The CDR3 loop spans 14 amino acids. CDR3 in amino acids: CARSSGTENTEAFF. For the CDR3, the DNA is TGCGCCCGATCTAGCGGGACGGAGAACACTGAAGCTTTCTTT.

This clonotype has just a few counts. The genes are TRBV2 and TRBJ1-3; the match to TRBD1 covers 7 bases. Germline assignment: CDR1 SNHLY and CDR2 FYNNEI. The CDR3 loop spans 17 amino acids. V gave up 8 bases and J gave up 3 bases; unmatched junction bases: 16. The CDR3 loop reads CASEEGAGRRRGNTIYF. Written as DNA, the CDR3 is TGTGCCAGCGAAGAGGGGGCAGGGAGAAGGCGTGGAAACACCATATATTTT.

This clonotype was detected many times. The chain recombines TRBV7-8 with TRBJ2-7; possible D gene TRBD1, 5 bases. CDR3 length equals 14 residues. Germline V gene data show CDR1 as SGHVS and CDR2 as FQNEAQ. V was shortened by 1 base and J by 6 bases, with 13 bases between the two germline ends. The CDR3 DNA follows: TGTGCCAGCAGCTTAGAGTCAGGGCTTCGCGAGCAGTACTTC. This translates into CASSLESGLREQYF.

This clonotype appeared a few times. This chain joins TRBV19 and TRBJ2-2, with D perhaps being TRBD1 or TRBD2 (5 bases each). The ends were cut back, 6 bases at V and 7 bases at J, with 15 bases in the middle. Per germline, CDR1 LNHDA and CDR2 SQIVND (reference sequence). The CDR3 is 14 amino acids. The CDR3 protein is CASRWDAGRGELFF. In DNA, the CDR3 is TGTGCCAGTAGATGGGACGCCGGGCGCGGGGAGCTGTTTTTT.

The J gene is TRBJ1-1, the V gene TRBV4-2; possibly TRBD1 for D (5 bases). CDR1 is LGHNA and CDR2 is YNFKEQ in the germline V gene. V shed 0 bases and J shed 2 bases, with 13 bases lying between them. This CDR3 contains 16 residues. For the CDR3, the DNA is TGTGCCAGCAGCCAAGATGGGGCAGGGTCAAACACTGAAGCTTTCTTT. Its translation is CASSQDGAGSNTEAFF.

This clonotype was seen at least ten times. As DNA, the CDR3 is TGTGCCCGTCCACCAGTCTCCTATGGCTACACCTTC. Protein sequence: CARPPVSYGYTF. J is TRBJ1-2 and V is TRBV9, with D unresolved. This CDR3 has 12 residues. The ends were cut back, 10 bases at V and 4 bases at J, with 14 bases in the middle. Germline V gene sequence: CDR1 SGDLS, CDR2 YYNGEE.

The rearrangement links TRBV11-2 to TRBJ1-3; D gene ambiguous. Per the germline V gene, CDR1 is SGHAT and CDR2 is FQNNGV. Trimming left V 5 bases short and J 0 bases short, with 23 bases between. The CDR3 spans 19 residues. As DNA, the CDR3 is TGTGCCAGCAGCCAGGTTTGGACCATGGCGCCGATCTCTGGAAACACCATATATTTT. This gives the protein CASSQVWTMAPISGNTIYF. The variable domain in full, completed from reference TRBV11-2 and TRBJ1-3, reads EAGVAQSPRYKIIEKRQSVAFWCNPISGHATLYWYQQILGQGPKLLIQFQNNGVVDDSQLPKDRFSAERLKGVDSTLKIQPAKLEDSAVYLCASSQVWTMAPISGNTIYFGEGSWLTVV.

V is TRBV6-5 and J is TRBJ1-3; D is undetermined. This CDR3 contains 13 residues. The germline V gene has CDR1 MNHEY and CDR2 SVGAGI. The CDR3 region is CVSTLDSGNTIYF. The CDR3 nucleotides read TGTGTCAGTACCCTTGACTCTGGAAACACCATATATTTT.

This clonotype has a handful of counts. As DNA, the CDR3 is TGTGCCAGCTCACTCGCAGGGGTCGCGCCCTACGAGCAGTACTTC. Protein sequence: CASSLAGVAPYEQYF. The gene calls are TRBV5-4 and TRBJ2-7; possible D gene TRBD1, 6 bases. V dropped 7 bases and J dropped 2 bases, with 19 bases sitting between them. This CDR3 comprises 15 residues. CDR1 and CDR2 from the germline V gene are SGHNT and YYREEE (reference sequence).

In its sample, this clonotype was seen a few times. The CDR3 is CASSQDRGRQPQHF. In DNA form, the CDR3 reads TGCGCCAGCAGCCAAGACAGGGGTCGCCAGCCCCAGCATTTT. This chain connects TRBV4-3 to TRBJ1-5; a weak D match, TRBD1 (6 bases). The germline gives CDR1 LGHNA, CDR2 YSLEER. The germline V and J ends were trimmed by 0 bases and 7 bases, with 10 bases remaining between them. This CDR3 region has 14 residues.

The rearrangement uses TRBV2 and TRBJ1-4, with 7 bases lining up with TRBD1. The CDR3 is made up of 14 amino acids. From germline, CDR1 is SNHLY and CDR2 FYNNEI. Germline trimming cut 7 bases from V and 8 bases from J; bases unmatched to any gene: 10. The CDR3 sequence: CASKIRQGREKLFF. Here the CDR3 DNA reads TGTGCCAGCAAAATAAGACAGGGCAGAGAAAAACTGTTTTTT.

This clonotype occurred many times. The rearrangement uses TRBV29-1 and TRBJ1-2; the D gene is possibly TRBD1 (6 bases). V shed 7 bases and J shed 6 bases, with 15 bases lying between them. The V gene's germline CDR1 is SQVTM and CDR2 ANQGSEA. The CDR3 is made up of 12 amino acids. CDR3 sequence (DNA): TGCAGCGCACCGGGGGGGCGGCATGGCTACACCTTC. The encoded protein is CSAPGGRHGYTF.

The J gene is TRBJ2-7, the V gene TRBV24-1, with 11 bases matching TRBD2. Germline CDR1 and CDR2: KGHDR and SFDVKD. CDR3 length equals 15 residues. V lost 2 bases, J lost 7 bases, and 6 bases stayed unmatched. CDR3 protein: CATSDSRLAGFEQYF. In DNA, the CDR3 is TGTGCCACCAGTGATTCCAGACTAGCGGGGTTTGAGCAGTACTTC.

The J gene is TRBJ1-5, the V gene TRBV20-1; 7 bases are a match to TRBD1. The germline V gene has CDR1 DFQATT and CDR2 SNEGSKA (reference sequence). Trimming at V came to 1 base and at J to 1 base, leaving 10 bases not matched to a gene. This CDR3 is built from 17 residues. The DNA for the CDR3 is TGCAGTGCTAGAGGGGAGGGGGCGCGGGTCAGCAATCAGCCCCAGCATTTT. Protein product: CSARGEGARVSNQPQHF.

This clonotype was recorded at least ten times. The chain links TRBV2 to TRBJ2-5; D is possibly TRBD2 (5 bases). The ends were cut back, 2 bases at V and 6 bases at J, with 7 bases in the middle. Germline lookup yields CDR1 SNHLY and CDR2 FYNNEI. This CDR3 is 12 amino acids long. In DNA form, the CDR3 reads TGTGCCAGCAGTGAAAGGGAGAAGACCCAGTACTTC. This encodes CASSEREKTQYF.

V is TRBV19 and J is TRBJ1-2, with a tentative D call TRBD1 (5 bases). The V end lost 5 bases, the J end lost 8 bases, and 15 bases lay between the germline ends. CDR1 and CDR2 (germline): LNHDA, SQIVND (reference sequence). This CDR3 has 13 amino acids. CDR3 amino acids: CASSPDSQDGYTF. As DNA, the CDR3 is TGTGCCAGTAGTCCAGACAGCCAGGACGGCTACACCTTC.

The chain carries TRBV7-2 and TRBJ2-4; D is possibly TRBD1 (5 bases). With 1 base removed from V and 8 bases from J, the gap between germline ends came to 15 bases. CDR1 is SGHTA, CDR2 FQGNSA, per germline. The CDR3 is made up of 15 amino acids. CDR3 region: CASSLDVGIRDIQYF. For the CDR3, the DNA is TGTGCCAGCAGCTTAGACGTGGGCATCAGGGACATTCAGTACTTC.

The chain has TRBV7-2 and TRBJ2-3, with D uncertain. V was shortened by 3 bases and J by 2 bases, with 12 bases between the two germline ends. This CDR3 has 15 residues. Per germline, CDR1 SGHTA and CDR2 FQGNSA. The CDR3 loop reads CASSFLIRPTDTQYF. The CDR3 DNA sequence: TGTGCCAGCAGCTTCCTAATCCGACCCACAGATACGCAGTATTTT.

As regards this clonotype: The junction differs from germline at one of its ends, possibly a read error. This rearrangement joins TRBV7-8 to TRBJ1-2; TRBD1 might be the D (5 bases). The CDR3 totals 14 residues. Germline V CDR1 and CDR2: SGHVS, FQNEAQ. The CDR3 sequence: CASSGSPGRNGCTF. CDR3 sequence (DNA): TGTGCCAGCAGTGGGTCCCCGGGACGTAATGGCTGCACCTTC.

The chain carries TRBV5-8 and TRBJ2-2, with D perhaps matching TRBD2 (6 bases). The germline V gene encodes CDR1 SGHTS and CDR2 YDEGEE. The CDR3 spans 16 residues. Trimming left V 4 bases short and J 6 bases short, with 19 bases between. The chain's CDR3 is CASSQDNSGGAGELFF. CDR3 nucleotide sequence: TGTGCCAGCAGCCAAGATAACAGCGGAGGGGCCGGGGAGCTGTTTTTT.

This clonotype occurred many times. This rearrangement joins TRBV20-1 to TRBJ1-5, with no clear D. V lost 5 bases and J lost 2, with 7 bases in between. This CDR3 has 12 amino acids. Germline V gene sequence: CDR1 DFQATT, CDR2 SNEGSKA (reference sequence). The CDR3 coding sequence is TGCAGTGCTCGGATGGGCAATCAGCCCCAGCATTTT. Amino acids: CSARMGNQPQHF.